This TCR beta chain originates from a study of shared clonotypes between healthy human individuals. V lost 3 bases and J 2 bases, leaving 14 bases between the germline ends. CDR1 is MDHEN and CDR2 is SYDVKM in the germline V gene. CDR3 length equals 15 residues. Study observations and caveats: It was expected that sequencing depth would affect clonotype sharing among donors.

As concerns this clone: Its target is not known.

TCRdb keeps only in-frame clones here, not all; method: immunoSEQ multiplex PCR. Of 2 million to 2.5 million clones listed, over 90% were seen once; the top ten hold 0.35% to 0.45%. The sequence was obtained from a man between 18 and 29 years old in good health. Some clones in this sample may be carry-over from other donors' samples. The chain uses TRBV28 and TRBJ2-7; D might be TRBD2 (5 bases). Sequencing used naive CD4+ T cells from PBMCs. The subset is: CD45RA+ positively selected. The CDR3 bases are TGTGCCAGCAGTTTCTCTGGACTGGGTGCCTACGAGCAGTACTTC. It translates to CASSFSGLGAYEQYF.